Listed below are T cell receptor beta chains from one sample, sequenced in a study of spatial heterogeneity in lung cancer. TCRdb re-derived calls from the 5' RACE reads in MiXCR, one entry per CDR3 protein. Of some 13,000 distinct CDR3 sequences listed, 3.5% to 4.5% were seen once; the top ten hold approximately 8%. The sequences come from lung tumor tissue, collected at surgery. Source of these receptors: a male donor with early-stage non-small cell lung cancer. The CDR3 runs from the conserved cysteine through the conserved F or W. The D gene is left open where the match is weak. Some rows mark clone size as missing; the rest say once, few, many or name a class of expanded clone.

abundance: once; d_gene: -; v_gene: TRBV3-1; j_gene: TRBJ1-2; CDR3nt: TGTGCCAGCAGCCAAGGACGATTTTATGGCGACACCTTC; CDR3aa: CASSQGRFYGDTF
abundance: -; d_gene: TRBD2; v_gene: TRBV7-6; j_gene: TRBJ2-7; CDR3nt: TGTGCCAGCAGCCCCGGGGGGACCTCCTACGAGCAGTACTTC; CDR3aa: CASSPGGTSYEQYF
abundance: many; d_gene: -; v_gene: TRBV12-5; j_gene: TRBJ1-2; CDR3nt: TGTGCTAGTGGTTGGGACTCTCCCATTCACACCTTC; CDR3aa: CASGWDSPIHTF
abundance: -; d_gene: -; v_gene: TRBV9; j_gene: TRBJ2-1; CDR3nt: TGTGCCAGCAGCGTTAAGGGACTCCTCTACAATGAGCAGTTCTTC; CDR3aa: CASSVKGLLYNEQFF
abundance: many; d_gene: TRBD1; v_gene: TRBV18; j_gene: TRBJ1-1; CDR3nt: TGTGCCAGCTCACCGGGACAGTTGAACACTGAAGCTTTCTTT; CDR3aa: CASSPGQLNTEAFF
abundance: many; d_gene: TRBD1; v_gene: TRBV7-3; j_gene: TRBJ2-1; CDR3nt: TGTGCCAGCAGCTCTGGACAGGGGCACAATGAGCAGTTCTTC; CDR3aa: CASSSGQGHNEQFF
abundance: many; d_gene: -; v_gene: TRBV12-3/TRBV12-4; j_gene: TRBJ1-5; CDR3nt: TGTGCCAGCACTCGGGGGGGGGTAAGCAATCAGCCCCAGCATTTT; CDR3aa: CASTRGGVSNQPQHF
abundance: many; d_gene: -; v_gene: TRBV6-6; j_gene: TRBJ1-5; CDR3nt: TGTGCCAGCAGTTACTCTCGGACAGACAATCAGCCCCAGCATTTT; CDR3aa: CASSYSRTDNQPQHF
abundance: medium-sized; d_gene: -; v_gene: TRBV6-2/TRBV6-3; j_gene: TRBJ1-6; CDR3nt: TGTGCCAGCAGTTACTCGACGGTGGATTATTCACCCCTCCACTTT; CDR3aa: CASSYSTVDYSPLHF
abundance: many; d_gene: -; v_gene: TRBV7-3; j_gene: TRBJ2-3; CDR3nt: TGTGCCAGCAGCCCCCAGGGTCCCGACACAGATACGCAGTATTTT; CDR3aa: CASSPQGPDTDTQYF
abundance: few; d_gene: -; v_gene: TRBV30; j_gene: TRBJ1-5; CDR3nt: TGTGCCTGGGGACAGAGCAATCAGCCCCAGCATTTT; CDR3aa: CAWGQSNQPQHF
abundance: many; d_gene: TRBD1; v_gene: TRBV6-5; j_gene: TRBJ2-7; CDR3nt: TGTGCCAGCAGTCCGCACGGGACAGGGGCCTTATCCTACGAGCAGTACTTC; CDR3aa: CASSPHGTGALSYEQYF
abundance: many; d_gene: -; v_gene: TRBV7-2; j_gene: TRBJ1-5; CDR3nt: TGTGCCAGCAGCTTAGGAGAAGGATTACAGCCCCAGCATTTT; CDR3aa: CASSLGEGLQPQHF
abundance: many; d_gene: -; v_gene: TRBV29-1; j_gene: TRBJ2-3; CDR3nt: TGCAGCGGGGGATTTCAGGGTAATACGCAGTATTTT; CDR3aa: CSGGFQGNTQYF
abundance: many; d_gene: -; v_gene: TRBV2; j_gene: TRBJ2-7; CDR3nt: TGTGCCAGCAGAGAGAGCGGGCCGCGGCAGTACTTC; CDR3aa: CASRESGPRQYF
abundance: many; d_gene: -; v_gene: TRBV20-1; j_gene: TRBJ1-1; CDR3nt: TGCAGTGCTAGTGGACTGTTCGAGGTGAACACTGAAGCTTTCTTT; CDR3aa: CSASGLFEVNTEAFF
abundance: many; d_gene: -; v_gene: TRBV2; j_gene: TRBJ2-3; CDR3nt: TGTGCCAGCAGTTCCAGAGATACGCAGTATTTT; CDR3aa: CASSSRDTQYF
abundance: many; d_gene: -; v_gene: TRBV20-1; j_gene: TRBJ2-5; CDR3nt: TGCAGTGCTCTTAACCCGACTAGTCAAGAGACCCAGTACTTC; CDR3aa: CSALNPTSQETQYF
abundance: medium-sized; d_gene: -; v_gene: TRBV4-1; j_gene: TRBJ2-5; CDR3nt: TGCGCCAGCGCGAGGCAAGAGACCCAGTACTTC; CDR3aa: CASARQETQYF
abundance: many; d_gene: -; v_gene: TRBV18; j_gene: TRBJ1-1; CDR3nt: TGTGCCAGCTCACCTGTTAAGGGTAGCGCTGAAGCTTTCTTT; CDR3aa: CASSPVKGSAEAFF
abundance: medium-sized; d_gene: TRBD1; v_gene: TRBV5-1; j_gene: TRBJ2-7; CDR3nt: TGCGCCAGCAGCTTGACCGGGACAGGACCCTACGAGCAGTACTTC; CDR3aa: CASSLTGTGPYEQYF
abundance: many; d_gene: TRBD1; v_gene: TRBV7-8; j_gene: TRBJ2-7; CDR3nt: TGTGCCAGCAGCGGCCGGGACAGGGGTATCGGGCAGTACTTC; CDR3aa: CASSGRDRGIGQYF
abundance: many; d_gene: TRBD1; v_gene: TRBV28; j_gene: TRBJ1-2; CDR3nt: TGTGCCAGCAGTTCTGGACAGGGAGGTTTGGGCTACACCTTC; CDR3aa: CASSSGQGGLGYTF
abundance: many; d_gene: -; v_gene: TRBV20-1; j_gene: TRBJ1-6; CDR3nt: TGCAGTGCTAGAATTCGGCAGGGCGGTAATTCACCCCTCCACTTT; CDR3aa: CSARIRQGGNSPLHF
abundance: many; d_gene: -; v_gene: TRBV27; j_gene: TRBJ1-1; CDR3nt: TGTGCCAGCAGTTTCATCCCCCCGTTGGGCACTGAAGCTTTCTTT; CDR3aa: CASSFIPPLGTEAFF
abundance: -; d_gene: -; v_gene: TRBV7-8; j_gene: TRBJ2-5; CDR3nt: TGTGCCAGCAGCTTACATGTTCGGACGACCAACCTGGAGACCCAGTACTTC; CDR3aa: CASSLHVRTTNLETQYF
abundance: many; d_gene: -; v_gene: TRBV30; j_gene: TRBJ2-2; CDR3nt: TGTGCCTGGAGTGTACGAAGGAGGGGGGCCGGGGAGCTGTTTTTT; CDR3aa: CAWSVRRRGAGELFF
abundance: many; d_gene: -; v_gene: TRBV19; j_gene: TRBJ1-2; CDR3nt: TGTGCCAGTAGTATAAGTCATTCAAGTGGTCACTATGGCTACACCTTC; CDR3aa: CASSISHSSGHYGYTF
abundance: few; d_gene: TRBD1; v_gene: TRBV7-2; j_gene: TRBJ2-3; CDR3nt: TGTGCCAGCAGCTTGGACAGGGGCCGCCAGGATACGCAGTATTTT; CDR3aa: CASSLDRGRQDTQYF
abundance: medium-sized; d_gene: TRBD2; v_gene: TRBV24-1; j_gene: TRBJ2-1; CDR3nt: TGTGCCACCGGTCTGACTAGCGGACCTCGTGAGCAGTTCTTC; CDR3aa: CATGLTSGPREQFF
abundance: -; d_gene: -; v_gene: TRBV18; j_gene: TRBJ2-1; CDR3nt: TGTGCCAGCTCACCACCGATGGGGGGGCCGGGAAATGAGCAGTTCTTC; CDR3aa: CASSPPMGGPGNEQFF
abundance: many; d_gene: TRBD1; v_gene: TRBV29-1; j_gene: TRBJ2-2; CDR3nt: TGCAGCGCTAACCGGGACAGACAAACCGGGGAGCTGTTTTTT; CDR3aa: CSANRDRQTGELFF
abundance: many; d_gene: TRBD1; v_gene: TRBV3-1; j_gene: TRBJ2-2; CDR3nt: TGTGCCAGCAGCTCCATGACAGGGGCCGGGGAGCTGTTTTTT; CDR3aa: CASSSMTGAGELFF
abundance: many; d_gene: -; v_gene: TRBV6-1; j_gene: TRBJ2-3; CDR3nt: TGTGCCAGCAGATCACCCTCCGGGACTGTCTGGACAGATACGCAGTATTTT; CDR3aa: CASRSPSGTVWTDTQYF
abundance: few; d_gene: TRBD2; v_gene: TRBV5-1; j_gene: TRBJ2-3; CDR3nt: TGCGCCAGCGGACCTGGGACTACGCGCGGAGATACGCAGTATTTT; CDR3aa: CASGPGTTRGDTQYF
abundance: many; d_gene: -; v_gene: TRBV20-1; j_gene: TRBJ1-1; CDR3nt: TGCAGTGCTATTCCGGGACGCTGGAACACTGAAGCTTTCTTT; CDR3aa: CSAIPGRWNTEAFF
abundance: few; d_gene: -; v_gene: TRBV6-6; j_gene: TRBJ1-1; CDR3nt: TGTGCCAGCGGCAGGGTTTGGACTGAAGCTTTCTTT; CDR3aa: CASGRVWTEAFF
abundance: many; d_gene: -; v_gene: TRBV20-1; j_gene: TRBJ2-2; CDR3nt: TGCAGTTTGTCGCGGGAGAACACCGGGGAGCTGTTTTTT; CDR3aa: CSLSRENTGELFF
abundance: many; d_gene: TRBD1; v_gene: TRBV7-3; j_gene: TRBJ2-5; CDR3nt: TGTGCCAGCAGCTTTACAGGGGCCGAGACCCAGTACTTC; CDR3aa: CASSFTGAETQYF
abundance: medium-sized; d_gene: -; v_gene: TRBV12-5; j_gene: TRBJ2-1; CDR3nt: TGTGCTAGTGGTTTGGTACCGGACGGTTCAACCTACAATGAGCAGTTCTTC; CDR3aa: CASGLVPDGSTYNEQFF
abundance: many; d_gene: -; v_gene: TRBV6-1; j_gene: TRBJ2-2; CDR3nt: TGTGCCAGCAGTGGATGGGGGCCGAACACCGGGGAGCTGTTTTTT; CDR3aa: CASSGWGPNTGELFF
abundance: many; d_gene: -; v_gene: TRBV20-1; j_gene: TRBJ1-2; CDR3nt: TGCAGTGCTAGAGGCGAAAGGGCAGGGAGCTATGGCTACACCTTC; CDR3aa: CSARGERAGSYGYTF
abundance: many; d_gene: -; v_gene: TRBV11-1; j_gene: TRBJ2-7; CDR3nt: TGTGCCAGCAGCTTGGGACGACTCGGGAACGAGCAGTACTTC; CDR3aa: CASSLGRLGNEQYF
abundance: few; d_gene: -; v_gene: TRBV2; j_gene: TRBJ2-5; CDR3nt: TGTGCCAGCAGTCCTCAAACCGGGCGAGGGACCCAGTACTTC; CDR3aa: CASSPQTGRGTQYF
abundance: medium-sized; d_gene: -; v_gene: TRBV4-1; j_gene: TRBJ1-2; CDR3nt: TGCGCCAGCAGCCAAGATTCGCGCGGCTATGGCTACACCTTC; CDR3aa: CASSQDSRGYGYTF
abundance: many; d_gene: -; v_gene: TRBV3-1; j_gene: TRBJ2-5; CDR3nt: TGTGCCAGCAGCCAAAAGGACCTGTACCAAGAGACCCAGTACTTC; CDR3aa: CASSQKDLYQETQYF
abundance: many; d_gene: -; v_gene: TRBV7-6; j_gene: TRBJ1-1; CDR3nt: TGTGCCAGCAGCCCTCGAGCTTCGGGCACTGAAGCTTTCTTT; CDR3aa: CASSPRASGTEAFF
abundance: medium-sized; d_gene: -; v_gene: TRBV4-1; j_gene: TRBJ1-1; CDR3nt: TGCGCCAGCAGCCATCCAGGCTACGACACTGAAGCTTTCTTT; CDR3aa: CASSHPGYDTEAFF
abundance: medium-sized; d_gene: TRBD1; v_gene: TRBV20-1; j_gene: TRBJ1-2; CDR3nt: TGCAGTGCTTATACCGGGACAGCCAACTATGGCTACACCTTC; CDR3aa: CSAYTGTANYGYTF
abundance: many; d_gene: TRBD2; v_gene: TRBV7-2; j_gene: TRBJ2-5; CDR3nt: TGTGCCAGCAGCGTAGCGGGGGTCAAAGAGACCCAGTACTTC; CDR3aa: CASSVAGVKETQYF
abundance: many; d_gene: TRBD1; v_gene: TRBV19; j_gene: TRBJ2-2; CDR3nt: TGTGCCAGCTCGACAGGGGCCGTTCGGGGGGAGCTGTTTTTT; CDR3aa: CASSTGAVRGELFF
abundance: many; d_gene: -; v_gene: TRBV3-1; j_gene: TRBJ2-5; CDR3nt: TGTGCCAGCAGCCGACGAGGGTTAAAAGAGACCCAGTACTTC; CDR3aa: CASSRRGLKETQYF
abundance: few; d_gene: -; v_gene: TRBV6-2/TRBV6-3; j_gene: TRBJ1-1; CDR3nt: TGTGCCAGCAGTTACTCGGAGAACACTGAAGCTTTCTTT; CDR3aa: CASSYSENTEAFF
abundance: -; d_gene: -; v_gene: TRBV10-2; j_gene: TRBJ2-2; CDR3nt: TGCGCCACCGCCGACAGGGAGGCCGGGGAGCTGTTTTTT; CDR3aa: CATADREAGELFF